Given below is one TCR beta chain in context. This clonotype was counted a few times. What antigen it recognizes has not been identified. The input lacks base qualities; no much larger clone sits a single base away. The data derive from a study of human T cells and chemical hapten exposure (dated by TCRdb to 2020 to 2022). Notes on the research overall: For sensitization, 2% DPC in acetone was applied to a 2 cm by 2 cm area of upper inner arm skin. In alopecia patients, the study followed how the peripheral blood TCR repertoire changed in vivo over primary and secondary sensitization to diphenylcyclopropenone (DPC), a hapten. Blood was sampled from patients pre-sensitization (week 0) and at 2, 6 and about 24 weeks after DPC sensitization. Throughout the roughly 23-week study period, patients were also given weekly therapeutic DPC doses on the scalp. Under 30 alopecia patients gave blood for TCR sequencing at one to four time points (pre-sensitization, 2, 6 and 24 weeks). The mostly female patient cohort included alopecia areata with under or over 50% scalp involvement, alopecia totalis and alopecia universalis. Patch testing on the upper back used Finn chambers containing 0.01% DPC, with scoring done after 6 days according to International Contact Dermatitis Research Group standards. Libraries were pooled for sequencing, and per-sample TCR yields varied mainly because of small differences in library volumes within the pool.

In light of the paper, this sample's time point label describes: patch test 1, 2 weeks after DPC sensitization. The sample's treatment or condition, from its label and the paper: therapeutic diphenylcyclopropenone sensitization with weekly scalp DPC. At every patch-test visit, the blood draw took place before the patch test was put on. Patients were considered eligible if aged 18 to 70, diagnosed with alopecia and deemed suitable for DPC therapy, and patients were excluded if pregnant. Total RNA was extracted from unfractionated whole blood that had been collected in Tempus Blood RNA tubes. Library generation was performed with RACE. Sequencing used a NextSeq 500. During library preparation, unique molecular identifiers were attached to individual cDNA molecules so that TCRs could be counted in a quantitative, reproducible way. For every blood RNA sample, sequencing covered both the TCR alpha and TCR beta chains. Per the original workflow: A median of about 89,000 TCRs per sample was observed, with a range of roughly 20,000 to 750,000. The Decombinator software suite was used to annotate the V, J and CDR3 of the TCR reads. For PS versus PT1 abundance plots, all samples were subsampled to the same number of TCRs (28,000). TCRs were defined as expanded if absent before sensitization and observed at least eight times at the 2-week time point. TCRdb reanalyzed the raw reads on its own, using fastp at Q25 for trimming and MiXCR for clone calling, and kept in-frame beta chains. Merged by CDR3 protein, the rows form single entries marked with the most common genes and DNA. These V and J calls derive from TCRdb rather than the authors' analysis. Present in this sample are tens of thousands of distinct CDR3 sequences, 10% of which were seen just once. Clones ranked in the top ten supply roughly 1.5% of the sample.

The study at large found these results: DPC sensitization did not change the number of TCRs with a frequency above 1 in 1000, and there was no evidence of changes in global repertoire structure. Expanded TCRs formed significantly more large CDR3 similarity clusters than pre-sensitization or healthy control sets, consistent with antigen-driven responses. Because every patient had alopecia, a presumed autoimmune disease, the patients' immune response might differ from that of healthy individuals. Repeated subsampling changed both the strength of the expansion versus patch-test correlation and the threshold at which the correlation became significant. Patch test score correlated positively with the number of PT1 expanded TCRs, reaching significance at thresholds 8, 16 and 32 but not at 4.

The V end loses 6 bases and the J end loses 5 bases, and a stretch of 19 bases separates them. Sequences MNHEY (CDR1) and SMNVEV (CDR2) are obtained from the germline V gene (reference sequence). Its CDR3 holds 15 amino acids, cysteine through phenylalanine. Only the CDR3 DNA stays, 45 bases, in frame from base 1. The chain is assembled from TRBV27 and TRBJ2-5; the D region possibly corresponds to TRBD1 (5 bases align). The clonotype comes from a woman aged 45-65 years with alopecia areata. Some clones in this sample may be carry-over from other donors' samples. The sample here was whole blood, taken in connection with sensitization to the hapten diphenylcyclopropenone (DPC). The bases read TGTGCCAGCAGCCCCTTCCAGGGTTTCGATGAGACCCAGTACTTC. Its coded protein is CASSPFQGFDETQYF.